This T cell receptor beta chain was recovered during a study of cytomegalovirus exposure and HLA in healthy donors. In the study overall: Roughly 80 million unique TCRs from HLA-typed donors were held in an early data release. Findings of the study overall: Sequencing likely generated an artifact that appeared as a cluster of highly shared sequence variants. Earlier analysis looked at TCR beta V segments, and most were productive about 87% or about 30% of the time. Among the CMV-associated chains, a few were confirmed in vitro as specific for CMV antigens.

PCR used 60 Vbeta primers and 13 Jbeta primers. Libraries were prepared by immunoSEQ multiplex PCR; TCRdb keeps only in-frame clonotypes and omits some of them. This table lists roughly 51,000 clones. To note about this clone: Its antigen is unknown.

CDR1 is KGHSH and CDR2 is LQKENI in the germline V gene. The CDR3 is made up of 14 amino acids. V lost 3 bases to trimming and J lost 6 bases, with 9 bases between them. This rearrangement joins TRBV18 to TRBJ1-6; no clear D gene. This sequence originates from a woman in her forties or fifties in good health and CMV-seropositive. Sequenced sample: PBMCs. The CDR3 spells CASSPAHTNSPLHF. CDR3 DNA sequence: TGTGCCAGCTCACCGGCCCACACTAATTCACCCCTCCACTTT.